The 13 T cell receptor beta chains in this list originate from one sample, sequenced in a study of T-cell reconstitution after alpha-beta-depleted transplantation in children. Preparation of the TCRbeta library was carried out with unique molecular identifiers. Via MiXCR, TCRdb re-called the PCR reads, giving one row per CDR3 protein. Of approximately 490,000 distinct CDR3 sequences listed, more than 9% are singletons. Sequencing used PBMCs, obtained before TCRalphabeta/CD19-depleted stem cell transplant. All receptors derive from a child under 10 years old with inherited bone marrow failure, due to receive a stem cell transplant.

This clonotype showed up many times. V usage is TRBV20-1 and J usage is TRBJ2-3; 12 bases match TRBD2. V shed 0 bases, J shed 2 bases, and the junction held 6 bases outside the gene matches. Germline lookup yields CDR1 DFQATT and CDR2 SNEGSKA (reference sequence). The CDR3 is made up of 17 amino acids. The CDR3 DNA follows: TGCAGTGCTAGAGATGCGCTAGCGGGAGGGGACACAGATACGCAGTATTTT. As protein: CSARDALAGGDTDTQYF.

This clonotype has a count of ten or more. The V and J genes are TRBV21-1 and TRBJ2-7; TRBD2 is taken as the D call from the table, unchecked against the DNA. TRBV21-1 is a recognized pseudogene. This CDR3 comprises 15 residues. CDR3 sequence (DNA): TGTGCCAGCAGCAGAATAATAGCGGGAGCAGGCGAGCAGTACTTC. Protein: CASSRIIAGAGEQYF.

The sample holds many counts of this clonotype. J is TRBJ1-4 and V is TRBV29-1, with 9 bases that match TRBD1. Germline CDR1 is SQVTM and CDR2 is ANQGSEA. The CDR3 is 16 residues long. Trimming removed 7 bases from V and 0 bases from J; junction bases left unmatched: 9. The CDR3, as DNA: TGCAGCGGCCGGACAGGGGTTATTGCAACTAATGAAAAACTGTTTTTT. The encoded protein is CSGRTGVIATNEKLFF. Drawing the rest from reference TRBV29-1 and TRBJ1-4, the complete variable domain is SAVISQKPSRDICQRGTSLTIQCQVDSQVTMMFWYRQQPGQSLTLIATANQGSEATYESGFVIDKFPISRPNLTFSTLTVSNMSPEDSSIYLCSGRTGVIATNEKLFFGSGTQLSVL.

This clonotype occurred many times. The chain combines TRBV20-1 with TRBJ2-7; D remains unclear. This CDR3 has 13 amino acids. V was clipped by 0 bases and J by 0 bases, with 6 bases between them. CDR1 DFQATT and CDR2 SNEGSKA come from the germline V gene (reference sequence). CDR3 in amino acids: CSARDLSSYEQYF. As DNA, the CDR3 is TGCAGTGCTAGAGACTTGAGCTCCTACGAGCAGTACTTC.

On this clonotype: Being one base from a much bigger clone, this may be a read error. The V gene is TRBV7-6, the J gene TRBJ1-1, with D uncertain. In germline, CDR1 is SGHVS, CDR2 FNYEAQ. Deletions cut 9 bases from V and 3 bases from J, with 17 bases between. The CDR3 runs 14 residues. The CDR3, as DNA: TGTGCCAGACGACCCGGACCGGGTTACACTGAAGCTTTCTTT. Its protein product is CARRPGPGYTEAFF.

This clonotype was seen at least ten times. The chain uses TRBV5-1 and TRBJ2-7, with 8 positions matching TRBD1. Looked up from germline, CDR1 is SGHRS and CDR2 is YFSETQ. The CDR3 covers 15 residues. The trim removed 1 base at V and 1 base at J, leaving 4 bases unmatched. CDR3 protein: CASSLTGQGSYEQYF. DNA of the CDR3: TGCGCCAGCAGCTTGACCGGACAGGGTTCCTACGAGCAGTACTTC.

This clonotype has at least ten counts. The rearrangement links TRBV3-1 to TRBJ2-3; the D is unclear. The CDR3 contains 13 residues. Germline CDR1 is LGHDT and CDR2 is YNNKEL (reference sequence). Trimming removed 4 bases at V and 4 bases at J, with 9 bases between. The CDR3 DNA reads TGTGCCAGCAGCCTAGGGATGGCAGATACGCAGTATTTT. As protein: CASSLGMADTQYF.

In this sample, this clonotype turned up many times. DNA for the CDR3: TGTGCCAGCTCACCTACAGGGGGCTGGACTGAAGCTTTCTTT. Residues: CASSPTGGWTEAFF. This chain connects TRBV18 to TRBJ1-1; 9 bases agree with TRBD1. Looked up from germline, CDR1 is KGHSH and CDR2 is LQKENI. The CDR3 covers 14 residues. V was clipped by 3 bases and J by 5 bases; unmatched bases: 4.

The chain links TRBV19 to TRBJ1-5; D is perhaps TRBD1 (5 bases). Germline V gives CDR1 LNHDA, CDR2 SQIVND (reference sequence). The CDR3 is made up of 14 amino acids. Trimming removed 7 bases at V and 5 bases at J, with 15 bases between. CDR3 DNA sequence: TGTGCCAGTAATCGTTGCGGGACGCATCAGCCCCAGCATTTT. It translates to CASNRCGTHQPQHF.

This clonotype was counted ten times or more. The chain has TRBV5-6 and TRBJ1-6, with 7 nucleotides matching TRBD1. Germline loops: CDR1 SGHDT, CDR2 YYEEEE. The CDR3 is made up of 16 amino acids. Trimming removed 4 bases from V and 4 bases from J; junction bases left unmatched: 8. The chain's CDR3 is CASSPWRGQYNSPLHF. The CDR3 nucleotides read TGTGCCAGCAGCCCATGGAGGGGACAGTATAATTCACCCCTCCACTTT.

This clonotype has only a few counts. CDR3 DNA: TGTGCCAGCAGGGAACAGGGTAATCAGCCCCAGCATTTT. It codes for CASREQGNQPQHF. The rearrangement links TRBV27 to TRBJ1-5; D perhaps matches TRBD1 (6 bases). Trimming removed 6 bases at V and 4 bases at J, with 10 bases between. CDR1 MNHEY and CDR2 SMNVEV come from the germline V gene (reference sequence). CDR3 length: 13 amino acids.

This clonotype turned up a few times. The CDR3 DNA reads TGTGCCAGCAGTTTGGATGGCGACGAGCAGTACTTC. Protein sequence: CASSLDGDEQYF. The chain uses TRBV28 and TRBJ2-7; D remains ambiguous. From germline, CDR1 is MDHEN and CDR2 SYDVKM. Trimming shortened V by 3 bases and J by 5 bases, and 8 bases separated the two germline ends. CDR3 size: 12 residues.

This clonotype was counted between two and nine times. The rearrangement uses TRBV7-2 and TRBJ2-7; tentatively, D is TRBD2 (5 bases). Germline V gene data show CDR1 as SGHTA and CDR2 as FQGNSA. The CDR3 consists of 15 residues. Trimming pared 2 bases from V and 0 bases from J, leaving 11 bases between. The CDR3 reads CASSLSPSPSYEQYF. Written as DNA, the CDR3 is TGTGCCAGCAGCTTAAGTCCTAGCCCCTCCTACGAGCAGTACTTC.